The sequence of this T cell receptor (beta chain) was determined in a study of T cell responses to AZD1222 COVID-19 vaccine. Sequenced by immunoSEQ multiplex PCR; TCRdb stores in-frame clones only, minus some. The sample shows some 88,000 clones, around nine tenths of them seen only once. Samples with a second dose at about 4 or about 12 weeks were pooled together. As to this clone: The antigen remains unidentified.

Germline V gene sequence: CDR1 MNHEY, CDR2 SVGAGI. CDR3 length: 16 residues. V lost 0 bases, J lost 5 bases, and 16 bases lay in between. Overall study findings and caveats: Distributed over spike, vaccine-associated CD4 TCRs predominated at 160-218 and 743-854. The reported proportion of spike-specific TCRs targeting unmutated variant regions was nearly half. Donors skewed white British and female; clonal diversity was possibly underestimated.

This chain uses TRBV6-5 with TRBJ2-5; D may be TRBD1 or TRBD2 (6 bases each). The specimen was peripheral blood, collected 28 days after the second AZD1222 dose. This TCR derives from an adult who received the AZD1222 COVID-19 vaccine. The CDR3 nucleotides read TGTGCCAGCAGTTACTCTAGATCACGGGGGCGGGAGACCCAGTACTTC. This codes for CASSYSRSRGRETQYF.